These 32 T cell receptor beta chains were sequenced from one sample in a study of patients and donors after allogeneic stem cell transplantation. TCRdb passed the RT-PCR reads through MiXCR, listing each CDR3 protein once. The table shows about 110,000 distinct CDR3 sequences, with roughly 37% occurring only once. Material for sequencing was blood, either unsorted or a sorted T cell fraction (not recorded which). Receptors were obtained from a human donor who was either an allogeneic HSCT recipient or a stem cell or donor lymphocyte infusion donor (not recorded which). It is not recorded whose cells these are; they may come from a transplant donor.

Only a few counts were recorded for this clonotype. The chain uses TRBV7-9 and TRBJ1-1; D uncertain. This CDR3 has 16 residues. The germline V gene has CDR1 SEHNR and CDR2 FQNEAQ (reference sequence). Trimming removed 5 bases at V and 0 bases at J, with 16 bases between. CDR3: CASSTAGEGMNTEAFF. Written as DNA, the CDR3 is TGTGCCAGCAGCACCGCCGGCGAAGGGATGAACACTGAAGCTTTCTTT.

The chain recombines TRBV5-6 with TRBJ2-1; a weak D match, TRBD2 (6 bases). CDR1 SGHDT and CDR2 YYEEEE come from the germline V gene. The CDR3 extends over 16 amino acids. V was pared by 4 bases and J by 2 bases, with 16 bases between. CDR3: CASSMGGLEPYNEQFF. Written as DNA, the CDR3 is TGTGCCAGCAGCATGGGGGGATTAGAGCCCTACAATGAGCAGTTCTTC.

The sample holds a few counts of this clonotype. This chain uses TRBV29-1 with TRBJ2-1; a possible D gene is TRBD1 (5 bases). V lost 3 bases, J lost 5 bases, and 11 bases lay in between. CDR3 length: 13 amino acids. Germline V gene lookup returns CDR1 SQVTM and CDR2 ANQGSEA. CDR3 DNA sequence: TGCAGCGTTGATGACAGAAAGCACAATGAGCAGTTCTTC. Translation gives CSVDDRKHNEQFF.

This clonotype has a handful of counts. V usage is TRBV5-1 and J usage is TRBJ1-1; D is possibly TRBD1 (5 bases). CDR1 is SGHRS and CDR2 is YFSETQ in the germline V gene. V lost 4 bases and J lost 4, with 17 bases in between. The CDR3 is 15 residues long. CDR3 coding DNA: TGCGCCAGCAGCACGGGGCGGGGAAGGAGCACTGAAGCTTTCTTT. It codes for CASSTGRGRSTEAFF. Based on the CDR3 plus reference TRBV5-1 and TRBJ1-1, the full variable domain is KAGVTQTPRYLIKTRGQQVTLSCSPISGHRSVSWYQQTPGQGLQFLFEYFSETQRNKGNFPGRFSGRQFSNSRSEMNVSTLELGDSALYLCASSTGRGRSTEAFFGQGTRLTVV.

There are a few counts of this clonotype. The chain employs TRBV4-3 and TRBJ1-1; D not resolved. The CDR3 totals 16 residues. CDR1 and CDR2 from the germline V gene are LGHNA and YSLEER. V was pared by 0 bases and J by 0 bases, with 11 bases between. The CDR3 bases are TGCGCCAGCAGCCAAGATCCGGCAGGCATGAACACTGAAGCTTTCTTT. Translating gives CASSQDPAGMNTEAFF.

In its sample, this clonotype was seen a few times. The chain recombines TRBV5-1 with TRBJ1-1, with unresolved D. Trimming left V 0 bases short and J 5 bases short, with 8 bases between. The V gene's germline CDR1 is SGHRS and CDR2 YFSETQ. The length of the CDR3 is 13 residues. The CDR3 region has the DNA TGCGCCAGCAGCTTGGCGGAACCTACTGAAGCTTTCTTT. Encoded protein: CASSLAEPTEAFF.

Here the CDR3 reads CASSDPAWTGYEQYF. CDR3 coding DNA: TGTGCCAGCAGTGACCCCGCCTGGACAGGCTACGAGCAGTACTTC. This chain joins TRBV28 and TRBJ2-7, with 7 bases identical to TRBD1. V was pared by 5 bases and J by 3 bases, with 10 bases of the junction left unmatched. The germline V gene encodes CDR1 MDHEN and CDR2 SYDVKM. CDR3 length equals 15 residues.

This chain joins TRBV11-2 and TRBJ1-5; no clear D. This CDR3 has 13 residues. Per germline, CDR1 SGHAT and CDR2 FQNNGV. The V end was cut by 5 bases, the J end by 0 bases, with 5 bases between. Here the CDR3 reads CASSRYSNQPQHF. In nucleotides, the CDR3 is TGTGCCAGCAGCAGATATAGCAATCAGCCCCAGCATTTT.

This clonotype showed up just a few times. The V gene is TRBV6-2 or TRBV6-3, the J gene TRBJ2-4, with 7 bases fitting TRBD1. Germline V gene lookup returns CDR1 MNHEY and CDR2 SVGEGT. The CDR3 consists of 15 residues. J was trimmed by 1 base and V by 1 base; bases with no gene match: 1. This CDR3 is CASSYLDRAKNIQYF. The DNA of the CDR3 is TGTGCCAGCAGTTACTTGGACAGGGCCAAAAACATTCAGTACTTC.

The sample holds a few counts of this clonotype. The chain has TRBV15 and TRBJ2-7; D gene ambiguous. V lost 1 base to trimming and J lost 13 bases, with 17 bases between them. The CDR3 runs 13 residues. Per germline, CDR1 LNHNV and CDR2 YYDKDF (reference sequence). The CDR3 DNA follows: TGTGCCACCAGCAGAGGTACAGTCCCCCAAGTATACTTC. Protein product: CATSRGTVPQVYF.

V usage is TRBV20-1 and J usage is TRBJ2-3, with D unresolved. The CDR3 length is 15 residues. The V and J ends lost 0 bases and 2 bases respectively, with 12 bases between them. The germline V gene has CDR1 DFQATT and CDR2 SNEGSKA (reference sequence). CDR3 residues: CSAREVPRTTDTQYF. CDR3 nucleotide sequence: TGCAGTGCTAGAGAGGTACCAAGGACCACAGATACGCAGTATTTT.

Only a few counts were recorded for this clonotype. The chain employs TRBV6-2 or TRBV6-3 and TRBJ2-1; the match to TRBD2 covers 11 bases. V lost 3 bases to trimming and J lost 5 bases; unmatched junction nucleotides: 9. In germline, CDR1 is MNHEY, CDR2 SVGEGT. The CDR3 contains 17 residues. As DNA, the CDR3 is TGTGCCAGCAGTTATACCCTGGGACTAGCGGAGAACAATGAGCAGTTCTTC. The encoded protein is CASSYTLGLAENNEQFF.

This clonotype showed up just a few times. V usage is TRBV12-3 or TRBV12-4 and J usage is TRBJ1-4; 7 nucleotides align to TRBD1. The CDR3 is 13 residues long. The ends lost 6 bases at V and 10 bases at J; junction bases unmatched: 8. The DNA for the CDR3 is TGTGCCAGCAGCCCGGACCAGGGGGGAAAACTGTTTTTT. This encodes CASSPDQGGKLFF.

The table lists this clonotype with many counts. The chain links TRBV7-9 to TRBJ1-5; 9 bases line up with TRBD1. The CDR3 runs to 18 residues. Germline loops: CDR1 SEHNR, CDR2 FQNEAQ (reference sequence). J gave up 0 bases and V 5 bases, and 11 bases lay outside the gene matches. This chain's CDR3 is CASSNPGQGSHSNQPQHF. The CDR3 coding sequence is TGTGCCAGCAGCAATCCGGGACAGGGCTCCCATAGCAATCAGCCCCAGCATTTT. Supplemented by reference TRBV7-9 and TRBJ1-5, the full variable domain reads DTGVSQNPRHKITKRGQNVTFRCDPISEHNRLYWYRQTLGQGPEFLTYFQNEAQLEKSRLLSDRFSAERPKGSFSTLEIQRTEQGDSAMYLCASSNPGQGSHSNQPQHFGDGTRLSIL.

This clonotype showed up just a few times. The rearrangement joins TRBV6-5 to TRBJ1-1, with unresolved D. V lost 2 bases and J lost 2, with 15 bases in between. Germline V lookup: CDR1 MNHEY, CDR2 SVGAGI. The length of the CDR3 is 16 residues. The CDR3, as DNA: TGTGCCAGCAGTTACCTCCCACGGTACGGAAACACTGAAGCTTTCTTT. This encodes CASSYLPRYGNTEAFF.

This chain uses TRBV4-2 with TRBJ2-1; 8 positions agree with TRBD1. The V gene end was trimmed by 4 bases and the J gene end by 7 bases; junction bases not matched to a gene: 9. The length of the CDR3 is 15 residues. The germline V gene encodes CDR1 LGHNA and CDR2 YNFKEQ. The CDR3: CASSPGAGGSNEQFF. The CDR3 DNA sequence: TGTGCCAGCAGCCCTGGGGCAGGGGGCTCGAATGAGCAGTTCTTC.

This chain's CDR3 is CASRWRGSYNEQFF. The DNA of the CDR3 is TGTGCCAGCAGATGGCGGGGGTCCTACAATGAGCAGTTCTTC. The chain is built from TRBV6-2 or TRBV6-3 and TRBJ2-1; 7 bases are shared with TRBD2. The CDR3 sequence is 14 residues long. Germline assignment: CDR1 MNHEY and CDR2 SVGEGT. Trimming removed 6 bases from V and 1 base from J; junction bases left unmatched: 3.

V is TRBV20-1 and J is TRBJ2-2, with 7 bases fitting TRBD2. The CDR3 extends over 15 amino acids. Per germline, CDR1 DFQATT and CDR2 SNEGSKA (reference sequence). With 2 bases clipped from V and 0 bases from J, the junction kept 3 bases outside the gene matches. Here the CDR3 DNA reads TGCAGTGCTAGAAAAAGCGGGACGAACACCGGGGAGCTGTTTTTT. Translation: CSARKSGTNTGELFF.

This clonotype was counted only a few times. The chain joins TRBV5-1 to TRBJ2-3; no reliable D call. The CDR3 contains 12 residues. CDR1 and CDR2 from the germline V gene are SGHRS and YFSETQ. Trimming took 4 bases from V and 2 from J, leaving 5 bases between them. CDR3 protein: CASSTDTDTQYF. For the CDR3, the DNA is TGCGCCAGCAGCACCGACACAGATACGCAGTATTTT.

This rearrangement joins TRBV24-1 to TRBJ2-5; weak D call: TRBD1 (7 bases). Trimming removed 3 bases at V and 1 base at J, with 17 bases between. The CDR3 length is 17 residues. CDR1 is KGHDR, CDR2 SFDVKD, per germline. CDR3 DNA: TGTGCCACCAGTGATGGGGGGAGTGGGACAGCCCAAGAGACCCAGTACTTC. Protein sequence: CATSDGGSGTAQETQYF.

The rearrangement joins TRBV7-9 to TRBJ2-7; maybe TRBD2 (6 bases). V gave up 4 bases and J gave up 0 bases, with 16 bases separating them. The CDR3 is made up of 16 amino acids. Germline V lookup: CDR1 SEHNR, CDR2 FQNEAQ (reference sequence). CDR3: CASSSHAGRSSYEQYF. The CDR3 DNA follows: TGTGCCAGCAGCTCGCACGCGGGAAGGAGCTCCTACGAGCAGTACTTC.

This clonotype was picked up a small number of times. The V and J genes are TRBV4-3 and TRBJ2-3; possible D gene TRBD2, 5 bases. Germline CDR1 and CDR2: LGHNA and YSLEER. The CDR3 contains 13 residues. V was cut by 1 base and J by 5 bases, with 7 bases left in between. The CDR3 spells CASSQAGLDTQYF. CDR3 nucleotide sequence: TGCGCCAGCAGCCAAGCGGGATTAGATACGCAGTATTTT.

This clonotype has a handful of counts. This sequence joins TRBV20-1 and TRBJ2-1, with TRBD2 identical over 11 bases. The germline V gene has CDR1 DFQATT and CDR2 SNEGSKA (reference sequence). V lost 0 bases to trimming and J lost 3 bases; unmatched junction nucleotides: 13. CDR3 size: 19 residues. DNA of the CDR3: TGCAGTGCTAGAGAGTCTAGCGGGAGGCTAGAGGGTCACTACAATGAGCAGTTCTTC. It is translated as CSARESSGRLEGHYNEQFF.

The J gene is TRBJ1-5, the V gene TRBV19, with a tentative D call TRBD1 (6 bases). CDR3 length: 17 residues. V lost 2 bases and J 2 bases, leaving 16 bases between the germline ends. The germline V gene has CDR1 LNHDA and CDR2 SQIVND (reference sequence). The CDR3 here is CASSIYVSGEGNQPQHF. DNA of the CDR3: TGTGCCAGTAGTATATACGTCTCAGGGGAGGGCAATCAGCCCCAGCATTTT.

The chain carries TRBV6-5 and TRBJ1-5; 7 positions match TRBD1. This CDR3 comprises 15 residues. The germline gives CDR1 MNHEY, CDR2 SVGAGI. V shed 5 bases and J 0 bases; nucleotides not matched to a gene: 4. The CDR3 DNA reads as TGTGCCAGCAGTAAGACAGGGCTTAGCAATCAGCCCCAGCATTTT. Translating gives CASSKTGLSNQPQHF.

This clonotype was detected a few times. V gene TRBV5-1 combines with J gene TRBJ2-3; no definite D call. The CDR3 has 13 amino acids. V was clipped by 0 bases and J by 6 bases, with 8 bases between them. Germline assignment: CDR1 SGHRS and CDR2 YFSETQ. CDR3 nucleotide sequence: TGCGCCAGCAGCTTGGGCCACGCGGATACGCAGTATTTT. Its protein is CASSLGHADTQYF.

This clonotype was observed many times. V usage is TRBV20-1 and J usage is TRBJ1-5; D is ambiguous. This CDR3 is 14 amino acids long. Trimming pared 5 bases from V and 0 bases from J, leaving 11 bases between. The germline CDR1 and CDR2 sequences are DFQATT and SNEGSKA (reference sequence). The CDR3 is CSAPGTYSNQPQHF. The CDR3 nucleotides are TGCAGTGCTCCGGGAACTTATAGCAATCAGCCCCAGCATTTT.

The rearrangement joins TRBV6-2 or TRBV6-3 to TRBJ2-3; TRBD2 agrees at 8 bases. V lost 6 bases and J lost 4; bases outside the gene matches: 6. CDR3 length: 14 residues. Germline-derived CDR1 and CDR2 are MNHEY and SVGEGT. The CDR3 spells CASSQREFADTQYF. CDR3 nucleotide sequence: TGTGCCAGCAGCCAGCGGGAGTTCGCAGATACGCAGTATTTT.

The chain joins TRBV11-2 to TRBJ2-3; possibly TRBD1 for D (5 bases). Germline V gene lookup returns CDR1 SGHAT and CDR2 FQNNGV. The CDR3 is 15 residues long. Trimming removed 3 bases at V and 4 bases at J, with 14 bases between. CDR3 bases: TGTGCCAGCAGCTTCAGGGTAAATCGCGCAGATACGCAGTATTTT. Amino acids: CASSFRVNRADTQYF.

The V gene is TRBV5-5, the J gene TRBJ1-1; D might be TRBD1 (6 bases). This CDR3 region has 17 residues. Germline V gives CDR1 SGHKS, CDR2 YYEKEE (reference sequence). Trimming left V 4 bases short and J 1 base short, with 20 bases between. CDR3 protein: CASSRKYREFENTEAFF. The CDR3 DNA reads as TGTGCCAGCAGCCGTAAATACAGGGAGTTTGAGAACACTGAAGCTTTCTTT. The variable domain in full, with the rest retrieved from reference TRBV5-5 and TRBJ1-1, is DAGVTQSPTHLIKTRGQQVTLRCSPISGHKSVSWYQQVLGQGPQFIFQYYEKEERGRGNFPDRFSARQFPNYSSELNVNALLLGDSALYLCASSRKYREFENTEAFFGQGTRLTVV.

The chain carries TRBV5-5 and TRBJ1-4; no clear D. Trimming cost V 0 bases and J 7 bases, with 7 bases left between them. The CDR3 has 13 residues. Germline values: CDR1 SGHKS, CDR2 YYEKEE (reference sequence). The CDR3 here is CASSLEDIEKLFF. The CDR3 nucleotides are TGTGCCAGCAGCTTGGAGGATATTGAAAAACTGTTTTTT.

This clonotype was detected a few times. This chain connects TRBV7-2 to TRBJ1-1, with no clear D. Germline CDR1 and CDR2: SGHTA and FQGNSA. The V gene lost 4 bases and the J gene lost 5 bases, with 5 bases spanning the gap. The CDR3 runs 11 residues. The CDR3: CASSSRTEAFF. The CDR3 DNA reads TGTGCCAGCAGCTCACGGACTGAAGCTTTCTTT.